A single sample gave rise to the 21 T cell receptor beta chains below, sequenced in a study of T-cell reconstitution after alpha-beta-depleted transplantation in children. Preparation of the TCRbeta library involved a method that used unique molecular identifiers. TCRdb independently ran MiXCR on the PCR reads; one entry per CDR3 protein. This sample has almost 500,000 distinct CDR3 sequences, with approximately 12% found just once. The sample consisted of PBMCs from the stem cell graft donor, taken from the stem cell graft. The receptors were sampled from a human donor who donated a stem cell graft to a child with combined immunodeficiency.

A few counts support this clonotype. This sequence joins TRBV30 and TRBJ2-1, with TRBD2 as a possible D gene (6 bases). The V gene lost 0 bases and the J gene lost 5 bases, with 11 bases spanning the gap. Germline V gene data show CDR1 as GTSNPN and CDR2 as SVGIG (reference sequence). This CDR3 has 14 amino acids. CDR3 in DNA: TGTGCCTGGAGTGTACGGACTACCAACAATGAGCAGTTCTTC. Protein product: CAWSVRTTNNEQFF.

This chain joins TRBV4-3 and TRBJ1-2, with 8 bases that match TRBD1. J lost 4 bases, V lost 3 bases, and 10 bases had no gene match. Germline V gene lookup returns CDR1 LGHNA and CDR2 YSLEER. The CDR3 is 16 amino acids. The CDR3 is CASSQGGQASFYGYTF. The CDR3 DNA reads TGCGCCAGCAGCCAGGGGGGACAGGCCAGCTTCTATGGCTACACCTTC.

The V and J genes are TRBV24-1 and TRBJ2-5; D gene ambiguous. Trimming shortened V by 5 bases and J by 2 bases, and 11 bases separated the two germline ends. The CDR3 is made up of 14 amino acids. CDR1 and CDR2 (germline): KGHDR, SFDVKD. As DNA, the CDR3 is TGTGCCACCAGTGTAGGGCCTTTACAAGAGACCCAGTACTTC. This gives the protein CATSVGPLQETQYF.

The V gene is TRBV4-3, the J gene TRBJ1-3; no reliable D call. The CDR3 totals 15 residues. The germline CDR1 and CDR2 sequences are LGHNA and YSLEER. The germline V and J ends were trimmed by 4 bases and 0 bases, with 10 bases remaining between them. CDR3 loop: CASSPHDGSGNTIYF. The CDR3 DNA is TGCGCCAGCAGCCCCCATGACGGCTCTGGAAACACCATATATTTT.

Only a few counts were recorded for this clonotype. The chain is built from TRBV6-1 and TRBJ2-2, with 10 bases lining up with TRBD2. Germline-derived CDR1 and CDR2 are MNHNS and SASEGT. CDR3 length: 15 residues. The J segment lost 1 base and the V segment lost 5 bases, leaving 1 base of the junction unmatched. In DNA, the CDR3 is TGTGCCAGCAGTAGCGGGGGGGAGAACACCGGGGAGCTGTTTTTT. It is translated as CASSSGGENTGELFF.

In its sample, this clonotype was seen a few times. This rearrangement joins TRBV7-9 to TRBJ2-5, with 8 bases aligning to TRBD2. This CDR3 is built from 14 residues. CDR1 is SEHNR, CDR2 FQNEAQ, per germline (reference sequence). V dropped 2 bases and J dropped 5; count of bases not matched to a gene: 4. The chain's CDR3 is CASSLKRESETQYF. DNA for the CDR3: TGTGCCAGCAGCTTAAAGCGGGAGAGTGAGACCCAGTACTTC.

This clonotype was found many times. This CDR3 is CASRRDLQYF. CDR3 DNA: TGTGCCAGCAGGAGGGACCTCCAGTACTTC. This rearrangement joins TRBV2 to TRBJ2-7; D possibly uses TRBD1 or TRBD2 (5 bases each). There are 10 residues in the CDR3. Trimming took off 6 bases at V and 10 bases at J, with 10 bases between the two ends. Germline V gives CDR1 SNHLY, CDR2 FYNNEI.

The chain links TRBV3-1 to TRBJ2-7; TRBD2 matches 9 bases. The germline V gene encodes CDR1 LGHDT and CDR2 YNNKEL (reference sequence). The CDR3 is 13 residues long. V dropped 8 bases and J dropped 2; count of bases not matched to a gene: 4. CDR3 in amino acids: CASAAGGTYEQYF. The CDR3 DNA sequence: TGTGCCAGCGCAGCGGGAGGCACCTACGAGCAGTACTTC.

This clonotype was seen repeatedly, ten times or more. V is TRBV7-6 and J is TRBJ2-7; no clear D gene. Trimming pared 1 base from V and 2 bases from J, leaving 12 bases between. Germline V CDR1 and CDR2: SGHVS, FNYEAQ. The CDR3 covers 15 residues. CDR3 residues: CASSLGGQGTYEQYF. In DNA form, the CDR3 reads TGTGCCAGCAGCTTAGGAGGCCAAGGGACCTACGAGCAGTACTTC.

This clonotype was seen ten or more times. The rearrangement uses TRBV27 and TRBJ1-2; 8 bases align to TRBD1. V shed 5 bases and J 3 bases; nucleotides not matched to a gene: 5. The length of the CDR3 is 14 residues. Germline CDR1 and CDR2: MNHEY and SMNVEV (reference sequence). The CDR3 coding sequence is TGTGCCAGCAGTCGACAGGGGAGAGACTATGGCTACACCTTC. Protein sequence: CASSRQGRDYGYTF.

This clonotype was detected only a few times. CDR3 coding DNA: TGTGCCAGCAGTTGGGGGACTAGCGGGGGGTTGAGCAATGAGCAGTTCTTC. This codes for CASSWGTSGGLSNEQFF. The genes are TRBV12-3 or TRBV12-4 and TRBJ2-1, with TRBD2 identical over 15 bases. J lost 6 bases, V lost 4 bases, and 7 bases had no gene match. The CDR3 runs 17 residues.

This clonotype has just a few counts. The chain has TRBV7-9 and TRBJ2-2; D may be TRBD1 (6 bases). The V end was cut by 1 base, the J end by 6 bases, with 9 bases between. CDR1 and CDR2 from the germline V gene are SEHNR and FQNEAQ (reference sequence). The CDR3 is made up of 14 amino acids. The CDR3 nucleotides are TGTGCCAGCAGCTTAGTAGGGGGATCCGGGGAGCTGTTTTTT. Translating it yields CASSLVGGSGELFF.

This clonotype has at least ten counts. The V gene is TRBV9, the J gene TRBJ2-3; D is undetermined. The germline V gene encodes CDR1 SGDLS and CDR2 YYNGEE. The V end lost 0 bases, the J end lost 1 base, and 6 bases lay between the germline ends. The CDR3 runs 14 residues. The CDR3 loop is CASSVEWGTDTQYF. CDR3 DNA sequence: TGTGCCAGCAGCGTAGAATGGGGCACAGATACGCAGTATTTT.

This clonotype has only a few counts. J is TRBJ2-5 and V is TRBV11-3, with 7 bases aligning to TRBD1. This CDR3 is 14 amino acids long. Germline V gene sequence: CDR1 SGHNT, CDR2 YENEEA. J lost 5 bases, V lost 5 bases, and 8 bases had no gene match. This CDR3 is CASSPGGLLETQYF. DNA for the CDR3: TGTGCCAGCAGCCCAGGGGGTTTGTTGGAGACCCAGTACTTC.

This chain connects TRBV9 to TRBJ1-1; possibly TRBD1 for D (5 bases). V was trimmed by 2 bases and J by 5 bases, leaving 13 bases between them. Looked up from germline, CDR1 is SGDLS and CDR2 is YYNGEE. This CDR3 region has 14 residues. DNA of the CDR3: TGTGCCAGCAGCGTCAGACAGTCGGCAACTGAAGCTTTCTTT. Its translation is CASSVRQSATEAFF.

This clonotype was seen at least ten times. V usage is TRBV11-2 and J usage is TRBJ2-3; possibly TRBD2 for D (7 bases). The CDR3 contains 16 residues. Germline V lookup: CDR1 SGHAT, CDR2 FQNNGV. The V gene lost 0 bases and the J gene lost 2 bases, with 12 bases spanning the gap. CDR3 amino acids: CASSLDGGGATDTQYF. CDR3 bases: TGTGCCAGCAGCTTAGATGGGGGGGGCGCCACAGATACGCAGTATTTT.

The V and J genes are TRBV12-3 or TRBV12-4 and TRBJ2-3; a possible D gene is TRBD1 (6 bases). The CDR3 extends over 12 amino acids. Trimming stripped 5 bases from V and 5 bases from J, with 8 bases between. For the CDR3, the DNA is TGTGCCAGCAGTCAGGGGATAGATACGCAGTATTTT. Translated, it gives CASSQGIDTQYF.

This rearrangement joins TRBV7-3 to TRBJ2-1; 8 bases fit TRBD1. This CDR3 comprises 14 residues. Germline values: CDR1 SGHTA, CDR2 FQGTGA. Unmatched junction bases numbered 8, after V lost 5 bases and J lost 8 bases. Here the CDR3 reads CASSAAGGSDEQFF. As DNA, the CDR3 is TGTGCCAGCAGCGCGGCAGGGGGCTCAGATGAGCAGTTCTTC.

This clonotype was seen only a few times. DNA of the CDR3: TGTGCCAGCACCTATACGCCCCTAGGACAGGGAATGATGAACACTGAAGCTTTCTTT. Translated: CASTYTPLGQGMMNTEAFF. V and J are TRBV6-4 and TRBJ1-1; 8 bases agree with TRBD1. Germline lookup yields CDR1 MRHNA and CDR2 SNTAGT. CDR3 size: 19 residues. The trim removed 7 bases at V and 0 bases at J, leaving 19 bases unmatched.

There are many counts of this clonotype. V usage is TRBV4-3 and J usage is TRBJ2-7; 7 bases agree with TRBD1. Germline V gene data show CDR1 as LGHNA and CDR2 as YSLEER. The CDR3 is 15 residues long. Trimming cost V 1 base and J 1 base; bases outside gene matches: 4. The DNA for the CDR3 is TGCGCCAGCAGCCAAGGTCAGGGGGTGTCCTACGAGCAGTACTTC. This gives the protein CASSQGQGVSYEQYF.

This clonotype was picked up many times. The V gene is TRBV18, the J gene TRBJ2-2; TRBD1 is a possible D gene (6 bases). The CDR3 loop spans 15 amino acids. Germline-derived CDR1 and CDR2 are KGHSH and LQKENI. Trimming cost V 3 bases and J 0 bases, with 8 bases left between them. The CDR3 spells CASSPGHPNTGELFF. The CDR3 DNA follows: TGTGCCAGCTCACCGGGACACCCGAACACCGGGGAGCTGTTTTTT.